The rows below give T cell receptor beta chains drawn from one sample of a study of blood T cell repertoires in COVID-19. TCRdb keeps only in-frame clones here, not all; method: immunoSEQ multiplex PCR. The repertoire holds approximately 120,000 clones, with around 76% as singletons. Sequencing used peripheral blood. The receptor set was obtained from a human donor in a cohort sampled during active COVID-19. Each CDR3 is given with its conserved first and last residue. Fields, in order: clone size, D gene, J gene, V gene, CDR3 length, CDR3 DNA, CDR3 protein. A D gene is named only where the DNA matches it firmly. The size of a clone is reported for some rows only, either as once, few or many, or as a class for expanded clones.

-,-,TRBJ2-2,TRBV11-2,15,TGTGCCAGCAGCTTATCCGGGGGGAACACCGGGGAGCTGTTTTTT,CASSLSGGNTGELFF
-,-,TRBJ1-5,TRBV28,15,TGTGCCAGCAGCCCTGGGAAGGGGCCGAATCAGCCCCAGCATTTT,CASSPGKGPNQPQHF
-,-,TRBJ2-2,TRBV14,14,TGTGCCAGCAACAGAAAGGGGCCCACCGGGGAGCTGTTTTTT,CASNRKGPTGELFF
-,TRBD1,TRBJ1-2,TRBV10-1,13,TGCGCCAGCAGTCGGGACAGCAACTATGGCTACACCTTC,CASSRDSNYGYTF
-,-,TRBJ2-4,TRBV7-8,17,TGTGCCAGCAGCTTACGGACACCATTACTAGCCAAAAACATTCAGTACTTC,CASSLRTPLLAKNIQYF
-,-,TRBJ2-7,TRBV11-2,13,TGTGCCAGCAGCTTGGTCATGGGGGACTCCCAGTACTTC,CASSLVMGDSQYF
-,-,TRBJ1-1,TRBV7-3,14,TGTGCCAGCAGCTTAGACAGTTCTTTCACTGAAGCTTTCTTT,CASSLDSSFTEAFF
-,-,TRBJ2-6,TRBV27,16,TGTGCCAGCGGCTACAGGGAACCCTCTGGGGCCAACGTCCTGACTTTC,CASGYREPSGANVLTF
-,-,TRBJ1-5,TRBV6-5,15,TGTGCCAGCAGGCCCCCCGGGGGTAGCAATCAGCCCCAGCATTTT,CASRPPGGSNQPQHF
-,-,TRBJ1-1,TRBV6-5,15,TGTGCCAGCAGTTACTCTAATACTCGGCGGACTGAAGCTTTCTTT,CASSYSNTRRTEAFF
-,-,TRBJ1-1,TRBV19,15,TGTGCCAGCAGGTCGGGGGGGGCTAAGGACACTGAAGCTTTCTTT,CASRSGGAKDTEAFF
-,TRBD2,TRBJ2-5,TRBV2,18,TGTGCCAGCAGTTTCCCGCCGGGACTAGCGGGGGCTCAAGAGACCCAGTACTTC,CASSFPPGLAGAQETQYF
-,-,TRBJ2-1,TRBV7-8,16,TGTGCCAGCAGCCGTGAGTGGGCTGACGCAAGGGGTGAGCAGTTCTTC,CASSREWADARGEQFF
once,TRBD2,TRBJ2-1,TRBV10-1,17,TGCGCCAGCAGTGATGTACGGACTAGCGGCTCAAGCAATGAGCAGTTCTTC,CASSDVRTSGSSNEQFF
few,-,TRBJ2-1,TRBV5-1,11,TGCGCCAGCACCCGCGTTGGTGAGCAGTTCTTC,CASTRVGEQFF
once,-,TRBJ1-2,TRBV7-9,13,TGTGCCAGCAGCTTTGGAGGGAACTATGGCTACACCTTC,CASSFGGNYGYTF
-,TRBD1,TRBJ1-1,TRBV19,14,TGTGCCAGTAGAACAGGGGGACCGAACACTGAAGCTTTCTTT,CASRTGGPNTEAFF
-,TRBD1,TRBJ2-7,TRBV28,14,TGTGCCAGCAGTCCTCCGACAGGGGAGTACGAGCAGTACTTC,CASSPPTGEYEQYF